This T cell receptor beta chain was captured by sequencing in a study of blood T cell repertoires in COVID-19. Study context: Both acute and convalescent COVID-19 samples were obtained from the United States, Italy and Spain. PBMCs, B-cell-depleted T cells, or T cells were the source of the cDNA or gDNA that made up the material.

The CDR3 is made up of 13 amino acids. CDR1 and CDR2 (germline): SNHLY, FYNNEI. V gave up 6 bases and J gave up 6 bases, with 12 bases separating them. As processed by the authors: By means of reference gene primer amplification, nucleated cell counts were estimated. Here immunoSEQ multiplex PCR was the method, and the copy in TCRdb shows in-frame clones only, minus some. For V, J and clone size, that table is used; D and trimming come from the DNA. The sample holds 150,000 to 200,000 clones, 85% seen once. The TCR comes from a human donor with acute or convalescent COVID-19. The donor label of this sample is uncertain. Sequencing input: peripheral blood. The chain carries TRBV2 and TRBJ1-5; D is possibly TRBD1 (5 bases). In nucleotides, the CDR3 is TGTGCCAGCAGCCTACAGGATTCTCAGCCCCAGCATTTT. It translates to CASSLQDSQPQHF.